These T cell receptor beta chains were read from a single sample in a study of human T cells and chemical hapten exposure. TCRdb independently ran MiXCR on the RACE reads; one entry per CDR3 protein. The sample has about 96,000 distinct CDR3 sequences, 9.3% seen once. The material sequenced was whole blood, taken in connection with sensitization to the hapten diphenylcyclopropenone (DPC). The receptors originated from a woman between 40 and 55 years old with alopecia areata. Some clones in this sample may be carry-over from other donors' samples. Each CDR3 is given with its conserved first and last residue. D genes are given only for firm matches. Rows give clone size only sometimes, using once, few, many, or a class for an expanded clone.

>TRBJ1-3|.|TRBV6-5|.
TGTGCCAGCAGTTGGCGGATCGGAAACACCATATATTTT
CASSWRIGNTIYF
>TRBJ2-2|.|TRBV18|.
TGTGCCAGCTCACCAATGGATAGCGCGAACACCGGGGAGCTGTTTTTT
CASSPMDSANTGELFF
>TRBJ1-1|.|TRBV7-6|.
TGTGCCAGCAGCTTAGGGGGAACAGGTGAAGCTTTCTTT
CASSLGGTGEAFF
>TRBJ2-7|many|TRBV4-1|.
TGCGCCAGCAGCCAAGTTCGGCAGTCGGACGAGCAGTACTTC
CASSQVRQSDEQYF
>TRBJ2-5|.|TRBV5-6|.
TGTGCCAGCAGCTTGTTAAGGGCCAGGGCACTCCAAGAGACCCAGTACTTC
CASSLLRARALQETQYF
>TRBJ1-2|.|TRBV4-1|TRBD1
TGCGCCAGCAGCCAAGATTATGGGACAGCTTATGGCTACACCTTC
CASSQDYGTAYGYTF
>TRBJ1-2|few|TRBV3-1|.
TGTGCCAGCAGCCAAGACGGACAGACCTATGGCTACACCTTC
CASSQDGQTYGYTF
>TRBJ2-7|many|TRBV7-8|.
TGTGCCAGCAGCTTAGAAGGGGGCTCCTACGAGCAGTACTTC
CASSLEGGSYEQYF
>TRBJ2-3|many|TRBV6-2/TRBV6-3|TRBD2
TGTGCCAGCAGTTATCGCGGGAGTGGGGCAGATACGCAGTATTTT
CASSYRGSGADTQYF
>TRBJ1-4|few|TRBV6-5|.
TGTGCCAGCAGTTACGGCAGGGAGGCAAAACTGTTTTTT
CASSYGREAKLFF
>TRBJ2-3|few|TRBV7-2|.
TGTGCCAGCGGGAGAATCGAGGCAGATACGCAGTATTTT
CASGRIEADTQYF
>TRBJ1-2|.|TRBV19|.
TGTGCCAGTAGTATCACGCAGGGGACCCGTGGCTACACCTTC
CASSITQGTRGYTF
>TRBJ2-3|.|TRBV20-1|TRBD1
TGCAGTGCTAGCACCCCGGGACAGGGGGCCGCAGATACGCAGTATTTT
CSASTPGQGAADTQYF
>TRBJ2-5|many|TRBV11-1|.
TGTGCCAGCAGCTTATTGGTTGGGAAAGAGACCCAGTACTTC
CASSLLVGKETQYF
>TRBJ1-6|.|TRBV28|TRBD1
TGTGCCAGCAGTCTCCGGGACAGGGGGGATAATTCACCCCTCCACTTT
CASSLRDRGDNSPLHF
>TRBJ2-1|few|TRBV11-3|TRBD1
TGTGCCAGCAGCTTAGGAGAACCTCCGGGACAGATTTACAATGAGCAGTTCTTC
CASSLGEPPGQIYNEQFF
>TRBJ2-2|many|TRBV2|.
TGTGCCAGCCTTACGCAGGGGAACACCGGGGAGCTGTTTTTT
CASLTQGNTGELFF
>TRBJ1-4|.|TRBV30|.
TGTGCCCTGGAGTATCGGGGAGTCCGTGAAAAACTGTTTTTT
CALEYRGVREKLFF
>TRBJ2-2|many|TRBV7-2|.
TGTGCCAGCAGCCCCACGGGACACTCCCTTCCCGGGGAGCTGTTTTTT
CASSPTGHSLPGELFF
>TRBJ2-1|few|TRBV5-6|TRBD2
TGTGCCAGCAGCTTTTTTCTAGCGGGAGGGCTCGGTGAGCAGTTCTTC
CASSFFLAGGLGEQFF
>TRBJ2-5|many|TRBV7-6|.
TGTGCCAGCAGCCCCCAGGGGTTTTTGGGGGAGACCCAGTACTTC
CASSPQGFLGETQYF
>TRBJ1-5|.|TRBV5-5|TRBD1
TGTGCCAGCAGCTTGGGGGTACAGGGGGCGAGTCAGCCCCAGCATTTT
CASSLGVQGASQPQHF
>TRBJ2-7|many|TRBV29-1|.
TGCAGCGTTGAACGCCTGCTCACTGTCGCCTTGAGCTCCTACGAGCAGTACTTC
CSVERLLTVALSSYEQYF
>TRBJ2-1|.|TRBV6-2/TRBV6-3|TRBD2
TGTGCCAGCAGTGGACTAGCGGGATCCTCTGGTGAGCAGTTCTTC
CASSGLAGSSGEQFF
>TRBJ2-5|many|TRBV11-3|.
TGTGCCAGCAGCTCCGTAGCAGGGGAGACCCAGTACTTC
CASSSVAGETQYF
>TRBJ2-2|many|TRBV12-3/TRBV12-4|.
TGTGCCAGCAGAAAAAGGGAGGACACCGGGGAGCTGTTTTTT
CASRKREDTGELFF
>TRBJ2-3|few|TRBV18|.
TGTGCCAGCTCACCACCGAGGTCCATCGGAGTTACGCAGTATTTT
CASSPPRSIGVTQYF
>TRBJ2-7|.|TRBV20-1|.
TGCAGTGCTAGAGATGGGCGCGAGCAGTACTTC
CSARDGREQYF
>TRBJ2-1|.|TRBV28|TRBD2
TGTGCCAGCAGTTACATAGCGGGGGACGGCGGCAATGAGCAGTTCTTC
CASSYIAGDGGNEQFF
>TRBJ1-6|many|TRBV7-2|TRBD1
TGTGCCAGCACCTACTCCGGGACAGATAATTCACCCCTCCACTTT
CASTYSGTDNSPLHF
>TRBJ2-7|.|TRBV25-1|.
TGTGCCAGCTCGGAGCACCGCGAGCAGTACTTC
CASSEHREQYF
>TRBJ2-3|many|TRBV19|.
TGTGCCAGTAGTCATCGGACTGAGGGAGATACGCAGTATTTT
CASSHRTEGDTQYF
>TRBJ2-1|many|TRBV3-1|.
TGTGCCAGCAGTCACACCGGGACTGGCTACAATGAGCAGTTCTTC
CASSHTGTGYNEQFF
>TRBJ2-1|.|TRBV7-8|TRBD1
TGTGCCAGCAGCTTGGGACAGGGTCTTTATCATGAGCAGTTCTTC
CASSLGQGLYHEQFF
>TRBJ2-5|many|TRBV5-5|TRBD2
TGTGCCAGCAGCTTAGGGACTAGCGTAAGACAAGAGACCCAGTACTTC
CASSLGTSVRQETQYF
>TRBJ2-7|.|TRBV28|.
TGTGCCAGCACCCTGGGACTTAGCTCCTACGAGCAGTACTTC
CASTLGLSSYEQYF
>TRBJ2-5|.|TRBV7-2|TRBD2
TGTGCCAGCAGCCCTCGAGCCTTAGCGGGAGGTCTGGAGACCCAGTACTTC
CASSPRALAGGLETQYF
>TRBJ1-4|few|TRBV18|.
TGTGCCAGCTCACCAATCATCCAGGGCGAAGGAGGAAAACTGTTTTTT
CASSPIIQGEGGKLFF
>TRBJ2-7|.|TRBV28|.
TGTGCCAGCAGTCCTCGGGGACTACAGGGGTACGAGCAGTACTTC
CASSPRGLQGYEQYF
>TRBJ2-2|few|TRBV7-6|TRBD2
TGTGCCAGCAGCTTACGGGGACTAGCGGGAGTGAACACCGGGGAGCTGTTTTTT
CASSLRGLAGVNTGELFF
>TRBJ2-5|few|TRBV7-6|TRBD1
TGTGCCAGCAGCTCACAGGGGATCCTGGAGACCCAGTACTTC
CASSSQGILETQYF
>TRBJ1-6|.|TRBV7-2|TRBD1
TGTGCCAGCAGCTCTCAGGGGGCAAGGTCACCCCTCCACTTT
CASSSQGARSPLHF
>TRBJ2-1|many|TRBV2|.
TGTGCCAGCAGTGTCCCCCCTAGGGGTGAGCAGTTCTTC
CASSVPPRGEQFF
>TRBJ1-2|many|TRBV24-1|.
TGTGCCACCAGTGATTTGCCGTCGAACTATGGCTACACCTTC
CATSDLPSNYGYTF
>TRBJ1-5|few|TRBV7-2|.
TGTGCCACAGCGACGGGGATGAATCAGCCCCAGCATTTT
CATATGMNQPQHF
>TRBJ2-3|.|TRBV30|TRBD2
TGTGCCGCAACAAGGGGACTAGCGGGAGCAGATACGCAGTATTTT
CAATRGLAGADTQYF
>TRBJ2-7|many|TRBV11-2|TRBD1
TGTGCCAGCAGCCCCGCCGGGACAGGGGATTTCCACGAGCAGTACTTC
CASSPAGTGDFHEQYF
>TRBJ2-1|.|TRBV5-4|TRBD2
TGTGCCAGCACCTTAGGACTAGCGGTCGGCGATGAGCAGTTCTTC
CASTLGLAVGDEQFF
>TRBJ1-5|.|TRBV12-3/TRBV12-4|TRBD1
TGTGCCAGCAGACCTCAGGGGGACAATCAGCCCCAGCATTTT
CASRPQGDNQPQHF
>TRBJ1-5|.|TRBV7-8|.
TGTGCCAGCAGCTTAGGGACAGTCAATCAGCCCCAGCATTTT
CASSLGTVNQPQHF